Following are 21 T cell receptor beta chains from one sample sequenced in a study of blood T cell repertoires in COVID-19 (dated by TCRdb to about 2020). To prepare the library, the immunoSEQ multiplex PCR assay was applied. This is the immuneACCESS table as TCRdb keeps it, with only in-frame sequences that have V and J called. A part of the clones is gone; compared with another copy, unresolved V genes explain less than half, and the rest is unexplained. The sample contains about 180,000 clones, approximately 89% of them found a single time. The top ten hold 6.2% of the sample. Sequenced input: PBMCs or T cells enriched from blood (not recorded which). Every receptor here comes from a man aged 35-49 years who had recovered from COVID-19.

The V and J genes are TRBV4-1 and TRBJ2-5; D is unresolved. V was pared by 5 bases and J by 0 bases, with 13 bases between. CDR1 is MGHRA, CDR2 YSYEKL, per germline. This CDR3 spans 15 amino acids. CDR3 sequence reads: CASSALFTYQETQYF. The CDR3 DNA reads as TGCGCCAGCAGCGCACTTTTTACGTACCAAGAGACCCAGTACTTC.

This clone was recorded once. The chain couples TRBV19 to TRBJ2-2; D remains unclear. CDR1 and CDR2 (germline): LNHDA, SQIVND (reference sequence). Trimming pared 7 bases from V and 4 bases from J, leaving 10 bases between. This CDR3 is built from 13 residues. The CDR3 region is CASIYRSTGELFF. In nucleotides, the CDR3 is TGTGCCAGTATTTATAGGAGCACCGGGGAGCTGTTTTTT.

The V call is TRBV2, the J call TRBJ2-7, with 8 positions matching TRBD2. Germline trimming cut 6 bases from V and 2 bases from J; bases unmatched to any gene: 6. The CDR3 extends over 14 amino acids. Germline CDR1 SNHLY, CDR2 FYNNEI. The CDR3 loop is CASRSGGQTYEQYF. The DNA of the CDR3 is TGTGCCAGCAGATCGGGGGGGCAAACCTACGAGCAGTACTTC.

This clone was seen more than once but under ten times. The rearrangement uses TRBV30 and TRBJ1-1; D gene ambiguous. The germline V gene has CDR1 GTSNPN and CDR2 SVGIG (reference sequence). V lost 0 bases, J lost 1 base, and 9 bases lay in between. CDR3 length: 14 amino acids. In DNA, the CDR3 is TGTGCCTGGAGTGTACGGGGTGCGAACACTGAAGCTTTCTTT. This translates into CAWSVRGANTEAFF.

The chain has TRBV9 and TRBJ1-1; D gene uncertain. This CDR3 has 17 amino acids. Germline-derived CDR1 and CDR2 are SGDLS and YYNGEE. V lost 0 bases to trimming and J lost 0 bases, with 15 bases between them. CDR3 DNA: TGTGCCAGCAGCGTAGGCCCGGCAGGCGTGTTGAACACTGAAGCTTTCTTT. Amino acids: CASSVGPAGVLNTEAFF.

This clone was seen ten or more times. V and J are TRBV3-1 (or the pseudogene TRBV3-2) and TRBJ2-1; 8 nucleotides line up with TRBD1. Losses at the gene ends were 4 bases for V and 3 bases for J; bases not matched to a gene: 5. This CDR3 contains 15 residues. CDR1 LGHDT and CDR2 YNNKEL come from the germline V gene (reference sequence). The chain's CDR3 is CASSRTGKIYNEQFF. DNA of the CDR3: TGTGCCAGCAGCCGGACAGGGAAGATCTACAATGAGCAGTTCTTC.

DNA of the CDR3: TGTGCCAGTAGTTCGACAGGGGAATACGGGTCACCCCTCCACTTT. It yields the protein CASSSTGEYGSPLHF. This rearrangement joins TRBV19 to TRBJ1-6; 8 nucleotides line up with TRBD1. V lost 5 bases and J lost 10; bases outside the gene matches: 10. The germline V gene has CDR1 LNHDA and CDR2 SQIVND (reference sequence). This CDR3 comprises 15 residues.

The gene calls are TRBV2 and TRBJ1-6, with a weak D call TRBD1 (5 bases). There are 16 residues in the CDR3. Trimming pared 4 bases from V and 8 bases from J, leaving 18 bases between. The germline V gene encodes CDR1 SNHLY and CDR2 FYNNEI. CDR3 DNA sequence: TGTGCCAGCAGTGTTGACAGCGGGGCAAGTTATTCACCCCTCCACTTT. Protein: CASSVDSGASYSPLHF.

The chain joins TRBV30 to TRBJ1-2; D unclear. Germline CDR1 is GTSNPN and CDR2 is SVGIG (reference sequence). This CDR3 has 10 amino acids. Trimming left V 6 bases short and J 3 bases short, with 5 bases between. CDR3: CACQYYGYTF. The CDR3 nucleotides read TGTGCCTGTCAATACTATGGCTACACCTTC.

The J gene is TRBJ2-4, the V gene TRBV29-1; 8 bases are a match to TRBD2. The V segment lost 0 bases and the J segment 7 bases; nucleotides outside the gene matches: 5. The CDR3 has 14 residues. Looked up from germline, CDR1 is SQVTM and CDR2 is ANQGSEA. The CDR3 loop reads CSVEDLRGGNIQYF. The CDR3 DNA is TGCAGCGTTGAAGATCTTCGGGGGGGTAACATTCAGTACTTC.

This clone was recorded once. V is TRBV6-5 and J is TRBJ1-3, with TRBD1 identical over 7 bases. CDR1 is MNHEY and CDR2 is SVGAGI in the germline V gene. The V segment lost 8 bases and the J segment 6 bases; nucleotides outside the gene matches: 4. The CDR3 has 12 amino acids. In nucleotides, the CDR3 is TGTGCCAGCTTACAGGGGCTAAACACCATATATTTT. It encodes CASLQGLNTIYF.

J is TRBJ2-1 and V is TRBV19, with unresolved D. V lost 1 base and J 10 bases, leaving 8 bases between the germline ends. The CDR3 has 12 residues. Germline V CDR1 and CDR2: LNHDA, SQIVND (reference sequence). The CDR3 spells CASSIVSGEQFF. The DNA of the CDR3 is TGTGCCAGTAGTATAGTCAGTGGCGAGCAGTTCTTC.

This rearrangement joins TRBV24-1 to TRBJ1-6; D unresolved. Looked up from germline, CDR1 is KGHDR and CDR2 is SFDVKD. This CDR3 comprises 13 residues. The V and J ends lost 10 bases and 7 bases respectively, with 13 bases between them. CDR3 in amino acids: CATAPGLNSPLHF. CDR3 DNA: TGTGCCACGGCCCCCGGACTCAATTCACCCCTCCACTTT.

The chain recombines TRBV30 with TRBJ1-2; 8 nucleotides line up with TRBD1. The J segment lost 7 bases and the V segment lost 3 bases, leaving 13 bases of the junction unmatched. Germline values: CDR1 GTSNPN, CDR2 SVGIG (reference sequence). The CDR3 is 15 residues long. CDR3: CAWRASGGSWGGYTF. Written as DNA, the CDR3 is TGTGCCTGGAGGGCATCAGGGGGCTCCTGGGGTGGCTACACCTTC.

This clone was detected only a few times. This chain joins TRBV18 and TRBJ1-2; no definite D call. CDR3 length: 14 residues. The V end was cut by 6 bases, the J end by 7 bases, with 18 bases between. Looked up from germline, CDR1 is KGHSH and CDR2 is LQKENI. The CDR3: CASSPFREDGGYTF. In DNA, the CDR3 is TGTGCCAGCTCCCCTTTCCGGGAGGATGGTGGCTACACCTTC.

This chain joins TRBV15 and TRBJ1-4; 11 bases are shared with TRBD1. The CDR3 consists of 13 residues. Looked up from germline, CDR1 is LNHNV and CDR2 is YYDKDF (reference sequence). The trim removed 7 bases at V and 8 bases at J, leaving 3 bases unmatched. The CDR3 sequence is CATTGQGEEKLFF. The CDR3 DNA follows: TGTGCCACCACGGGACAGGGGGAGGAAAAACTGTTTTTT.

V is TRBV25-1 and J is TRBJ2-7; D perhaps matches TRBD1 (6 bases). In germline, CDR1 is MGHDK, CDR2 SYGVNS. The length of the CDR3 is 13 residues. Trimming stripped 4 bases from V and 4 bases from J, with 11 bases between. The CDR3 is CASSGNREYEQYF. CDR3 nucleotide sequence: TGTGCCAGCAGTGGAAACAGGGAGTACGAGCAGTACTTC.

The chain links TRBV6-5 to TRBJ1-2; the match to TRBD1 covers 7 bases. The germline V gene encodes CDR1 MNHEY and CDR2 SVGAGI. The CDR3 covers 13 residues. The junction had 5 bases not matched to a gene; V was cut back by 5 bases and J by 5 bases. The CDR3 sequence is CASSTRGRYGYTF. The CDR3 nucleotides are TGTGCCAGCAGTACGAGGGGGCGGTATGGCTACACCTTC.

V gene TRBV5-1 combines with J gene TRBJ2-5, with 8 bases identical to TRBD2. Trimming cost V 5 bases and J 2 bases; bases outside gene matches: 2. The CDR3 is made up of 13 amino acids. Germline assignment: CDR1 SGHRS and CDR2 YFSETQ. DNA for the CDR3: TGCGCCAGCAGACTAGCGGAACAAGAGACCCAGTACTTC. This codes for CASRLAEQETQYF.

This chain joins TRBV5-4 and TRBJ2-7, with 9 bases identical to TRBD1. The CDR3 contains 15 residues. J gave up 3 bases and V 4 bases, and 8 bases lay outside the gene matches. The germline V gene encodes CDR1 SGHNT and CDR2 YYREEE (reference sequence). The CDR3 nucleotides are TGTGCCAGCAGCCTAGGGACAGGGAAAAACTACGAGCAGTACTTC. Amino acids: CASSLGTGKNYEQYF.

A single count supports this clone. The chain couples TRBV7-8 to TRBJ2-7; TRBD2 is a possible D gene (7 bases). This CDR3 spans 15 amino acids. V dropped 1 base and J dropped 4 bases, with 14 bases sitting between them. Germline lookup yields CDR1 SGHVS and CDR2 FQNEAQ. The CDR3: CASSLDRGRGYEQYF. CDR3 sequence (DNA): TGTGCCAGCAGCTTAGATCGGGGGAGGGGGTACGAGCAGTACTTC.